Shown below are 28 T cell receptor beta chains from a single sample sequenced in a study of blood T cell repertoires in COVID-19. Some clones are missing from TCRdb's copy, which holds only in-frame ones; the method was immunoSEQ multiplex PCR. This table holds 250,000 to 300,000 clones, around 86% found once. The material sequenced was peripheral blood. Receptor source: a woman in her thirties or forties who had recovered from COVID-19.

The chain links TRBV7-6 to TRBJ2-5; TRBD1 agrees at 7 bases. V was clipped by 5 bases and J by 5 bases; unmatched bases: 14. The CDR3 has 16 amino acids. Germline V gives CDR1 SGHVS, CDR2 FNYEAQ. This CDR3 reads CASSPAGARGRETQYF. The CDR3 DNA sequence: TGTGCCAGCAGCCCCGCCGGTGCTAGGGGGCGTGAGACCCAGTACTTC.

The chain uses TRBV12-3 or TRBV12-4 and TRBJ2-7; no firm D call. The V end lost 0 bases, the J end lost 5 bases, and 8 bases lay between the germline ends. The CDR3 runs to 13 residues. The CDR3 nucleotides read TGTGCCAGCAGTTTAGCTTGGAGCCACGAGCAGTACTTC. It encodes CASSLAWSHEQYF.

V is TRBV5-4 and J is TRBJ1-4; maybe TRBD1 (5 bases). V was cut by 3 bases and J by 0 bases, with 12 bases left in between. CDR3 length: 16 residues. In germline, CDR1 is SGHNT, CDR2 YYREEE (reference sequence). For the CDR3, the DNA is TGTGCCAGCAGCTACTCGACAGTTGCAACTAATGAAAAACTGTTTTTT. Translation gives CASSYSTVATNEKLFF.

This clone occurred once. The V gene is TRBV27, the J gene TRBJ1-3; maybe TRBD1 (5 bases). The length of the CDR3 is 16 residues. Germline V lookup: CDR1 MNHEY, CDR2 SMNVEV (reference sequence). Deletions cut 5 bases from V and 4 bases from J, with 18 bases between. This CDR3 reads CASSPWGGARGNTIYF. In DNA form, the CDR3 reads TGTGCCAGCAGTCCCTGGGGGGGAGCGAGAGGAAACACCATATATTTT.

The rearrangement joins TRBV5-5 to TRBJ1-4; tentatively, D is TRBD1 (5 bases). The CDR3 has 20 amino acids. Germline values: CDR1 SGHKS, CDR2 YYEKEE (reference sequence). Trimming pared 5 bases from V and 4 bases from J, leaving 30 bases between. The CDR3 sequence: CASSYSLGRRSRTFNEKLFF. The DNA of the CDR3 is TGTGCCAGCAGTTACTCCCTGGGTCGACGCTCGAGGACATTTAATGAAAAACTGTTTTTT.

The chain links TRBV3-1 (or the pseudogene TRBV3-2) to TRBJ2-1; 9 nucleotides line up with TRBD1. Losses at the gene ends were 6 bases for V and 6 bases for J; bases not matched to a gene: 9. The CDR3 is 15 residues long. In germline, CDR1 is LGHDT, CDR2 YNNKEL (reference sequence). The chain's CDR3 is CASSPRGQGINEQFF. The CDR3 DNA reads TGTGCCAGCAGTCCCCGGGGACAGGGAATCAATGAGCAGTTCTTC.

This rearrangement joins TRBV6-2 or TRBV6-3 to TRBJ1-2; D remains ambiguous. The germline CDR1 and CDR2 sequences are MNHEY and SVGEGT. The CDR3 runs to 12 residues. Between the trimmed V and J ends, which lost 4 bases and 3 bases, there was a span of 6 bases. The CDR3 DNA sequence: TGTGCCAGCAGTTTCAACTACTATGGCTACACCTTC. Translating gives CASSFNYYGYTF.

The CDR3 loop is CASSTSRQETQYF. The CDR3 DNA reads as TGTGCCAGTAGTACCTCGCGCCAAGAGACCCAGTACTTC. This sequence joins TRBV19 and TRBJ2-5; D ambiguous. CDR1 is LNHDA, CDR2 SQIVND, per germline (reference sequence). The CDR3 has 13 residues. Deletions cut 4 bases from V and 1 base from J, with 7 bases between.

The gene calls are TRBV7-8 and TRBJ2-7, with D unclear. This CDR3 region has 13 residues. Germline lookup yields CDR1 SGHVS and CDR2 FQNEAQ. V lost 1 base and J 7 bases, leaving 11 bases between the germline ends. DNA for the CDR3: TGTGCCAGCAGCTTAGTCTTGGTGGAGGAGCAGTACTTC. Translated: CASSLVLVEEQYF.

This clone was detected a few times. The DNA for the CDR3 is TGCGCCAGCAGCTTGGCCTCCTCTTACTACACCTTC. This encodes CASSLASSYYTF. V usage is TRBV5-1 and J usage is TRBJ1-2, with D unresolved. Germline V lookup: CDR1 SGHRS, CDR2 YFSETQ. Trimming took off 0 bases at V and 10 bases at J, with 10 bases between the two ends. CDR3 length equals 12 residues.

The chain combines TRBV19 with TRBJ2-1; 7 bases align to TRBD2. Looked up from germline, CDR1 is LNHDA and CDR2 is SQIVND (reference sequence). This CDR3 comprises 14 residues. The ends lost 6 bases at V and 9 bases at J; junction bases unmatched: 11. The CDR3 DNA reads TGTGCCAGTAGCCCCAAGCGACGGGGGGTTGAGCAGTTCTTC. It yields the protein CASSPKRRGVEQFF. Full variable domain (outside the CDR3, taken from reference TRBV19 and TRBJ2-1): DGGITQSPKYLFRKEGQNVTLSCEQNLNHDAMYWYRQDPGQGLRLIYYSQIVNDFQKGDIAEGYSVSREKKESFPLTVTSAQKNPTAFYLCASSPKRRGVEQFFGPGTRLTVL.

In DNA form, the CDR3 reads TGTGCCAGCACCACCGGCACGGGACAGGGGTTTTCCGGGGAGCTGTTTTTT. Translation gives CASTTGTGQGFSGELFF. The rearrangement joins TRBV7-9 to TRBJ2-2; 10 bases agree with TRBD1. The CDR3 consists of 17 residues. V gave up 7 bases and J gave up 6 bases; unmatched junction bases: 14. Germline CDR1 is SEHNR and CDR2 is FQNEAQ (reference sequence).

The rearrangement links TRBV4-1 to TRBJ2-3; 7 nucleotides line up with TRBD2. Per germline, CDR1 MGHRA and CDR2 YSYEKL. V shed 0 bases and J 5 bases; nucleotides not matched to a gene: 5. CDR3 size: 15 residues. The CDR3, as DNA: TGCGCCAGCAGCCAAGACCCGGGGAGGGGAGATACGCAGTATTTT. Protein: CASSQDPGRGDTQYF.

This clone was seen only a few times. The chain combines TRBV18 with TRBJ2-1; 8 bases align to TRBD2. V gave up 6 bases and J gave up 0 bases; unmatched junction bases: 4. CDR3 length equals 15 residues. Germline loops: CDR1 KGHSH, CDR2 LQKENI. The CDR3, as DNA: TGTGCCAGCTCCCCCGGGACTAGCTCCTACAATGAGCAGTTCTTC. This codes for CASSPGTSSYNEQFF.

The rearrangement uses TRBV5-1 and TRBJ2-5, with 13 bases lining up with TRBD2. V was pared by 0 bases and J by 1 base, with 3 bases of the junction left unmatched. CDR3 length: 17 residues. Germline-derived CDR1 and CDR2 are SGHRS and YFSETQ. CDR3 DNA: TGCGCCAGCAGCTTGGGACTAGCGGGGGGTAGCCAAGAGACCCAGTACTTC. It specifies CASSLGLAGGSQETQYF.

CDR3 nucleotide sequence: TGCGCCAGCAGCCTACCGACAAGTTATGGCTACACCTTC. Its translation is CASSLPTSYGYTF. The V call is TRBV5-1, the J call TRBJ1-2; D remains ambiguous. CDR1 is SGHRS and CDR2 is YFSETQ in the germline V gene. Trimming removed 4 bases at V and 5 bases at J, with 12 bases between. The CDR3 has 13 residues.

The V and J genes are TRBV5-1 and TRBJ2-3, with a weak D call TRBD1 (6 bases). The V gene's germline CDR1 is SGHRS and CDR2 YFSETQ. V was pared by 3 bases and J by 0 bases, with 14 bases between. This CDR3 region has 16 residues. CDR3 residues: CASSYRVVESTDTQYF. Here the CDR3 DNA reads TGCGCCAGCAGCTACAGGGTTGTGGAAAGCACAGATACGCAGTATTTT.

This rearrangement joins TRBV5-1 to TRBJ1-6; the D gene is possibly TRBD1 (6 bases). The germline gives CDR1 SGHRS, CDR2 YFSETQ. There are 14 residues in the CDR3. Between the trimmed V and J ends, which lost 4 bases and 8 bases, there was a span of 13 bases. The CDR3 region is CASSLRDIDSPLHF. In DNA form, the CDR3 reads TGCGCCAGCAGCCTCCGGGACATAGATTCACCCCTCCACTTT.

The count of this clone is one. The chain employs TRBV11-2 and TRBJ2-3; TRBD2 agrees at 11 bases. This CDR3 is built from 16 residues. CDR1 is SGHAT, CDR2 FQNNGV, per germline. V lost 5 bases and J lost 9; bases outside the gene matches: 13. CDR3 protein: CASSPTSGGPALTQYF. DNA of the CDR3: TGTGCCAGCAGCCCTACTAGCGGGGGCCCTGCCTTGACGCAGTATTTT.

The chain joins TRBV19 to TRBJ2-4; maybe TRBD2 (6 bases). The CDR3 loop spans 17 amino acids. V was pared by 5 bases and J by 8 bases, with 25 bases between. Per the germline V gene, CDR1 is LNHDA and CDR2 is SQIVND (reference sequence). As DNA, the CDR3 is TGTGCCAGTAGTTCGACTTTCGGGAGCCGGCGATGGGACATTCAGTACTTC. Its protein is CASSSTFGSRRWDIQYF. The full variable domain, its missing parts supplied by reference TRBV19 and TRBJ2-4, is DGGITQSPKYLFRKEGQNVTLSCEQNLNHDAMYWYRQDPGQGLRLIYYSQIVNDFQKGDIAEGYSVSREKKESFPLTVTSAQKNPTAFYLCASSSTFGSRRWDIQYFGAGTRLSVL.

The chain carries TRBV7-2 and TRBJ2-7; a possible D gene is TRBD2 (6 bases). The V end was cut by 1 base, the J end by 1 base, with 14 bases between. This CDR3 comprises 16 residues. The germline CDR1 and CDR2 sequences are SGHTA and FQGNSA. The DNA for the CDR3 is TGTGCCAGCAGCTTAGGGGCGGGGATTGGATCCTACGAGCAGTACTTC. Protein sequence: CASSLGAGIGSYEQYF.

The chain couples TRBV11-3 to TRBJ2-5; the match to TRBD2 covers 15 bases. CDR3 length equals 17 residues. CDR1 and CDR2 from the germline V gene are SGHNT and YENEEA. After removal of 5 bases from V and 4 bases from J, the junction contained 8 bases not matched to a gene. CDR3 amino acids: CASSPGLAGGSIETQYF. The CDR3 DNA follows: TGTGCCAGCAGCCCGGGACTAGCGGGGGGCTCAATAGAGACCCAGTACTTC.

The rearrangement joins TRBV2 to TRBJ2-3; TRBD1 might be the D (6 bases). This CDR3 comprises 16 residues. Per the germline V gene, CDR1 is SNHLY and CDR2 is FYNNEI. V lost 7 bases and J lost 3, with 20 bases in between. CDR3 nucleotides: TGTGCCAGCAAACGATCCGTGGGGGCAAGGACAGATACGCAGTATTTT. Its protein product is CASKRSVGARTDTQYF. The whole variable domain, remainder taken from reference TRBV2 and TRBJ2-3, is EPEVTQTPSHQVTQMGQEVILRCVPISNHLYFYWYRQILGQKVEFLVSFYNNEISEKSEIFDDQFSVERPDGSNFTLKIRSTKLEDSAMYFCASKRSVGARTDTQYFGPGTRLTVL.

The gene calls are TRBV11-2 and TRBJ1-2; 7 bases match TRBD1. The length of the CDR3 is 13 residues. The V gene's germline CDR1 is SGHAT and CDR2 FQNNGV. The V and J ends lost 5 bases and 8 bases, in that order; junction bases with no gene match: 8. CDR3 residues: CASSTGTAWGYTF. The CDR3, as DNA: TGTGCCAGCAGCACCGGGACAGCCTGGGGCTACACCTTC.

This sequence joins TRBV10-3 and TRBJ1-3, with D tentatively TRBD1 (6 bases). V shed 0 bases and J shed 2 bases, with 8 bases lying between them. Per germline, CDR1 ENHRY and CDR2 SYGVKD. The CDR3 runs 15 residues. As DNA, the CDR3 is TGTGCCATCAGTGAGTCGTGGGGGCCTGGAAACACCATATATTTT. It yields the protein CAISESWGPGNTIYF.

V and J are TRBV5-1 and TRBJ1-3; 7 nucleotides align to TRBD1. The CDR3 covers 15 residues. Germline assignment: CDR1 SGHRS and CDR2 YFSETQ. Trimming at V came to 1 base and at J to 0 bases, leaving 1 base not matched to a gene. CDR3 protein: CASSLWDSSGNTIYF. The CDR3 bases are TGCGCCAGCAGCTTGTGGGACAGCTCTGGAAACACCATATATTTT. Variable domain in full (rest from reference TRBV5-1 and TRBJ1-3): KAGVTQTPRYLIKTRGQQVTLSCSPISGHRSVSWYQQTPGQGLQFLFEYFSETQRNKGNFPGRFSGRQFSNSRSEMNVSTLELGDSALYLCASSLWDSSGNTIYFGEGSWLTVV.

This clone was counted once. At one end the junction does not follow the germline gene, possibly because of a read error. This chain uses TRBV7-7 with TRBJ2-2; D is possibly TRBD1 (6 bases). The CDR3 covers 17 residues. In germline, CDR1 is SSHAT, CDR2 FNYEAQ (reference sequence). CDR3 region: CASSPSGTPLNTGELFF. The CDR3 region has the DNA TGTGCTAGCAGCCCCTCCGGGACACCCTTGAACACCGGGGAGCTGTTTTTT. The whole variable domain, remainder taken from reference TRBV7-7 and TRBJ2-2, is GAGVSQSPRYKVTKRGQDVTLRCDPISSHATLYWYQQALGQGPEFLTYFNYEAQPDKSGLPSDRFSAERPEGSISTLTIQRTEQRDSAMYRCASSPSGTPLNTGELFFGEGSRLTVL.

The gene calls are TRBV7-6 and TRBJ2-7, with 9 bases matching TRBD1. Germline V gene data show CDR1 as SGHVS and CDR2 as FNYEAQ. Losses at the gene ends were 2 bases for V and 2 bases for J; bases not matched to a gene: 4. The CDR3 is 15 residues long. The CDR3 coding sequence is TGTGCCAGCAGCTTATCGACAGGGGGACCCTACGAGCAGTACTTC. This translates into CASSLSTGGPYEQYF.